Shown below are 21 T cell receptor beta chains from a single sample sequenced in a study of response to subunit inactivated influenza vaccine. A single record per CDR3 protein comes from TCRdb applying MiXCR to the RT-PCR reads. The sample lists about 650,000 distinct CDR3 sequences, around 13% occurring once. The input for sequencing was PBMCs from blood, taken 14 to 15 days before vaccination. These receptors all stem from a man in his fifties or sixties who received an inactivated influenza vaccine.

This rearrangement joins TRBV7-6 to TRBJ2-1; a possible D gene is TRBD1 (6 bases). The V gene lost 0 bases and the J gene lost 3 bases, with 18 bases spanning the gap. CDR3 length: 18 residues. Germline assignment: CDR1 SGHVS and CDR2 FNYEAQ. CDR3 bases: TGTGCCAGCAGCTTAGCCGGTCTAGGACAGACGTTCTACAATGAGCAGTTCTTC. Translation gives CASSLAGLGQTFYNEQFF.

The chain uses TRBV11-3 and TRBJ1-1; D is unresolved. V was trimmed by 5 bases and J by 0 bases, leaving 10 bases between them. CDR1 is SGHNT and CDR2 is YENEEA in the germline V gene. The CDR3 is 14 residues long. The CDR3 is CASSLDTMNTEAFF. For the CDR3, the DNA is TGTGCCAGCAGCCTCGATACGATGAACACTGAAGCTTTCTTT.

The chain couples TRBV10-3 to TRBJ1-4, with 8 nucleotides matching TRBD1. The V gene end was trimmed by 3 bases and the J gene end by 0 bases; junction bases not matched to a gene: 3. CDR1 is ENHRY and CDR2 is SYGVKD in the germline V gene. This CDR3 region has 16 residues. The CDR3 region is CAISDRGPTTNEKLFF. The CDR3 nucleotides are TGTGCCATCAGTGACAGGGGGCCAACAACTAATGAAAAACTGTTTTTT.

This clonotype was observed a few times. The chain links TRBV4-3 to TRBJ2-7; D gene uncertain. The germline V and J ends were trimmed by 1 base and 2 bases, with 12 bases remaining between them. Germline CDR1 LGHNA, CDR2 YSLEER. There are 15 residues in the CDR3. The CDR3 here is CASSQVWIGPYEQYF. The CDR3 DNA follows: TGCGCCAGCAGCCAAGTCTGGATAGGGCCCTACGAGCAGTACTTC.

There are a few counts of this clonotype. The rearrangement links TRBV12-3 or TRBV12-4 to TRBJ2-3, with unresolved D. Trimming pared 3 bases from V and 2 bases from J, leaving 12 bases between. This CDR3 comprises 15 residues. The CDR3 protein is CASSFVGDPTDTQYF. CDR3 in DNA: TGTGCCAGCAGTTTCGTGGGCGACCCCACAGATACGCAGTATTTT.

This clonotype has a single count. The chain combines TRBV11-2 with TRBJ2-7; possibly TRBD1 for D (6 bases). Germline V gene data show CDR1 as SGHAT and CDR2 as FQNNGV. This CDR3 region has 15 residues. V lost 5 bases, J lost 1 base, and 15 bases lay in between. The CDR3 reads CASSRDGQRSYEQYF. The CDR3 DNA reads TGTGCCAGCAGCCGTGACGGACAGAGGTCCTACGAGCAGTACTTC.

The chain is built from TRBV7-2 and TRBJ1-5; D remains ambiguous. V was shortened by 5 bases and J by 4 bases, with 9 bases between the two germline ends. CDR3 size: 13 residues. Germline V gene lookup returns CDR1 SGHTA and CDR2 FQGNSA. The DNA for the CDR3 is TGTGCCAGCAGCGTCGATATAAATCAGCCCCAGCATTTT. As protein: CASSVDINQPQHF.

V usage is TRBV2 and J usage is TRBJ1-5; no firm D call. Per the germline V gene, CDR1 is SNHLY and CDR2 is FYNNEI. The CDR3 has 16 residues. V lost 6 bases and J 4 bases, leaving 19 bases between the germline ends. CDR3 nucleotide sequence: TGTGCCAGCAGAGGTAGGGCCGGCCTTGGAAATCAGCCCCAGCATTTT. This gives the protein CASRGRAGLGNQPQHF.

This clonotype has at least ten counts. The V and J genes are TRBV9 and TRBJ2-5; no clear D. V was cut by 1 base and J by 4 bases, with 8 bases left in between. This CDR3 contains 13 residues. Germline loops: CDR1 SGDLS, CDR2 YYNGEE. CDR3 nucleotide sequence: TGTGCCAGCAGCGTAAGGCCCGGAGAGACCCAGTACTTC. Translation: CASSVRPGETQYF.

This clonotype was counted a few times. The chain recombines TRBV28 with TRBJ2-1; a weak D match, TRBD2 (5 bases). CDR1 is MDHEN, CDR2 SYDVKM, per germline. The CDR3 has 15 amino acids. Trimming took off 8 bases at V and 3 bases at J, with 17 bases between the two ends. The CDR3 is CASSSRESFYNEQFF. DNA for the CDR3: TGTGCCAGCTCGAGTAGGGAGAGCTTCTACAATGAGCAGTTCTTC. The full variable domain, its missing parts supplied by reference TRBV28 and TRBJ2-1, is DVKVTQSSRYLVKRTGEKVFLECVQDMDHENMFWYRQDPGLGLRLIYFSYDVKMKEKGDIPEGYSVSREKKERFSLILESASTNQTSMYLCASSSRESFYNEQFFGPGTRLTVL.

This sequence joins TRBV18 and TRBJ2-1, with D maybe TRBD1 (5 bases). This CDR3 has 15 amino acids. The V end was cut by 3 bases, the J end by 6 bases, with 15 bases between. In germline, CDR1 is KGHSH, CDR2 LQKENI. The CDR3 DNA is TGTGCCAGCTCACCGCGGCAGGGCGACCCCAATGAGCAGTTCTTC. It codes for CASSPRQGDPNEQFF.

The rearrangement joins TRBV28 to TRBJ1-4; D remains ambiguous. Germline assignment: CDR1 MDHEN and CDR2 SYDVKM. With 5 bases removed from V and 3 bases from J, the gap between germline ends came to 13 bases. The CDR3 runs 15 residues. This CDR3 reads CASSIHLEANEKLFF. For the CDR3, the DNA is TGTGCCAGCAGTATACACCTAGAGGCTAATGAAAAACTGTTTTTT.

This clonotype has just a few counts. DNA of the CDR3: TGTGCCAGCAGTTTCTCAGGAACCATTAACTACGAGCAGTACTTC. The encoded protein is CASSFSGTINYEQYF. The gene calls are TRBV28 and TRBJ2-7; D is uncertain. Trimming shortened V by 3 bases and J by 3 bases, and 15 bases separated the two germline ends. Germline values: CDR1 MDHEN, CDR2 SYDVKM. The CDR3 loop spans 15 amino acids.

This clonotype appeared a few times. The rearrangement joins TRBV29-1 to TRBJ2-6; D is undetermined. Per the germline V gene, CDR1 is SQVTM and CDR2 is ANQGSEA. The length of the CDR3 is 13 residues. V shed 4 bases and J shed 1 base, with 5 bases lying between them. The CDR3 bases are TGCAGCGTTGTGAGGTCTGGGGCCAACGTCCTGACTTTC. It yields the protein CSVVRSGANVLTF.

There are many counts of this clonotype. DNA of the CDR3: TGTGCCAGTAGTCCGCAGGGGAATGAGCAGTTCTTC. Its translation: CASSPQGNEQFF. The chain couples TRBV19 to TRBJ2-1, with D perhaps TRBD1 (6 bases). Germline V gene sequence: CDR1 LNHDA, CDR2 SQIVND (reference sequence). The CDR3 has 12 amino acids. Trimming shortened V by 5 bases and J by 7 bases, and 9 bases separated the two germline ends.

In this sample, this clonotype turned up many times. J is TRBJ1-2 and V is TRBV4-3; maybe TRBD1 (5 bases). The CDR3 sequence is 16 residues long. Trimming took 0 bases from V and 5 from J, leaving 16 bases between them. Germline V gene sequence: CDR1 LGHNA, CDR2 YSLEER. This chain's CDR3 is CASSQEPHRLEYGYTF. For the CDR3, the DNA is TGCGCCAGCAGCCAAGAGCCTCACAGGCTGGAATATGGCTACACCTTC.

A few counts support this clonotype. This sequence joins TRBV3-1 and TRBJ2-7, with a weak D call TRBD2 (5 bases). Germline V gene sequence: CDR1 LGHDT, CDR2 YNNKEL (reference sequence). The CDR3 contains 15 residues. V was clipped by 2 bases and J by 4 bases, with 15 bases between them. The CDR3 nucleotides are TGTGCCAGCAGCCAATCTAGCCGGGCCAATTACGAGCAGTACTTC. It is translated as CASSQSSRANYEQYF.

This clonotype came up a few times. The chain has TRBV4-3 and TRBJ2-1, with TRBD2 matching 10 bases. CDR1 LGHNA and CDR2 YSLEER come from the germline V gene. The CDR3 runs to 16 residues. V shed 4 bases, J shed 7 bases, and the junction held 10 bases outside the gene matches. The CDR3 bases are TGCGCCAGCAGCCGCGATCTAGCGGGAGAAGGGAATGAGCAGTTCTTC. The encoded protein is CASSRDLAGEGNEQFF.

This clonotype turned up a few times. The chain employs TRBV5-6 and TRBJ2-7, with unresolved D. The V end was cut by 4 bases, the J end by 5 bases, with 13 bases between. This CDR3 has 13 amino acids. Per germline, CDR1 SGHDT and CDR2 YYEEEE. CDR3 protein: CASSPQNEDEQYF. Written as DNA, the CDR3 is TGTGCCAGCAGCCCACAGAATGAGGACGAGCAGTACTTC.

Only a few counts were recorded for this clonotype. The genes are TRBV12-3 or TRBV12-4 and TRBJ1-5; possibly TRBD1 for D (6 bases). The V and J ends lost 3 bases and 4 bases respectively, with 13 bases between them. This CDR3 is 15 amino acids long. The CDR3 loop is CASSFRGQLNQPQHF. In nucleotides, the CDR3 is TGTGCCAGCAGTTTTAGGGGACAACTTAATCAGCCCCAGCATTTT.

This clonotype was recorded a few times. This rearrangement joins TRBV6-5 to TRBJ2-3; 8 bases line up with TRBD2. The length of the CDR3 is 15 residues. The trim removed 2 bases at V and 4 bases at J, leaving 5 bases unmatched. CDR1 and CDR2 from the germline V gene are MNHEY and SVGAGI. This chain's CDR3 is CASSYLGLAPDTQYF. In DNA form, the CDR3 reads TGTGCCAGCAGTTACCTCGGACTAGCCCCAGATACGCAGTATTTT.